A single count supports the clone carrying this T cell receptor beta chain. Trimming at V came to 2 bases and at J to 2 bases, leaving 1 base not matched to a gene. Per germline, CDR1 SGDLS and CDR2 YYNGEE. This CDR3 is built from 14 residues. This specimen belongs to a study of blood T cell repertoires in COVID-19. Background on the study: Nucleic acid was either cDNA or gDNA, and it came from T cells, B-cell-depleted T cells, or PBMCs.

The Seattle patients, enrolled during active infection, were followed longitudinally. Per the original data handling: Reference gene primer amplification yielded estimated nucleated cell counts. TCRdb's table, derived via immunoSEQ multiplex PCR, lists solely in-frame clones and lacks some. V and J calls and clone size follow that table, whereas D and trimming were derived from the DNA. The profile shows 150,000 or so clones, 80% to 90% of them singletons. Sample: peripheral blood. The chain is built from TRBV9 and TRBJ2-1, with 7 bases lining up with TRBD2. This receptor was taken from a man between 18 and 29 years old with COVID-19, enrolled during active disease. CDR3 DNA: TGTGCCAGCAGCGTCGCGGGAGCCTACAATGAGCAGTTCTTC. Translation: CASSVAGAYNEQFF. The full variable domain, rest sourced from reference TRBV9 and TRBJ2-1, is DSGVTQTPKHLITATGQRVTLRCSPRSGDLSVYWYQQSLDQGLQFLIQYYNGEERAKGNILERFSAQQFPDLHSELNLSSLELGDSALYFCASSVAGAYNEQFFGPGTRLTVL.